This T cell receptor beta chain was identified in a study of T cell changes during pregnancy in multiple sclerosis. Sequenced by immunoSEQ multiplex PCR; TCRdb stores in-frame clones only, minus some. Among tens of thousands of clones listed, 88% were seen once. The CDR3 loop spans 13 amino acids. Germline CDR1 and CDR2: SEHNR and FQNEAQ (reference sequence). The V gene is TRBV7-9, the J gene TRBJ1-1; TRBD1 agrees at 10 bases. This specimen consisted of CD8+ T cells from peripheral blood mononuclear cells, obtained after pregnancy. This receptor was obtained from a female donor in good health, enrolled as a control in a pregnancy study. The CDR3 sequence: CASGGQGYTEAFF. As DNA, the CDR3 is TGTGCGTCGGGGGGACAGGGGTACACTGAAGCTTTCTTT. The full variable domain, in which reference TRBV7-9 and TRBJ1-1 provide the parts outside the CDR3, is DTGVSQNPRHKITKRGQNVTFRCDPISEHNRLYWYRQTLGQGPEFLTYFQNEAQLEKSRLLSDRFSAERPKGSFSTLEIQRTEQGDSAMYLCASGGQGYTEAFFGQGTRLTVV.